This TCR beta chain emerged from a study of blood T cell repertoires in COVID-19. In the case of this clone: The germline gene is not matched at one end of the junction; a read error may be the cause.

How the authors handled the data: Reference gene primer amplification in the assay estimated nucleated cell counts. Profiling relied on immunoSEQ multiplex PCR, and the TCRdb table lists in-frame clones only, not all of them. V, J and clone size are taken as reported in that table, and D and trimming were inferred from the DNA itself. The sample yields fewer than 250,000 clones, roughly 80% seen once. Germline assignment: CDR1 LGHNA and CDR2 YNFKEQ. The CDR3 covers 14 residues. The receptor was isolated from a woman of 80 years or more with acute or convalescent COVID-19. The rearrangement links TRBV4-2 to TRBJ2-4; 8 bases are a match to TRBD2. Sequences were obtained from peripheral blood. CDR3 nucleotides: TGTGCCAGCAGCCAAGAGGTGGGGATTAGCGGGGTCGACTTC. Translated, it gives CASSQEVGISGVDF.